This T cell receptor (beta chain) was documented in a study of blood T cell repertoires in COVID-19. For the study at large: COVID-19 samples collected from the United States, Italy and Spain covered acute and convalescent phases. T cells, B-cell-depleted T cells, or PBMCs supplied cDNA or gDNA.

The authors' processing: How many nucleated cells were present was estimated from reference gene primer amplification. The repertoire was sequenced with immunoSEQ multiplex PCR; TCRdb's copy has only in-frame clones and lacks some. V and J calls and clone size come straight from that table; D and trimming were deduced from the DNA. Among about 13,000 clones listed, around four fifths were seen once. CDR1 and CDR2 from the germline V gene are KGHSH and LQKENI. Trimming removed 3 bases at V and 4 bases at J, with 15 bases between. The CDR3 loop spans 15 amino acids. The V and J genes are TRBV18 and TRBJ1-1; the D gene is possibly TRBD1 (5 bases). The sequenced sample consisted of peripheral blood. This sequence originates from a human donor in a cohort sampled during active COVID-19. As DNA, the CDR3 is TGTGCCAGCTCACCTTGGGGGGACGTGAGCACTGAAGCTTTCTTT. This translates into CASSPWGDVSTEAFF.